The rows below give T cell receptor beta chains drawn from one sample of a study of T cells in Graves' hyperthyroidism and ophthalmopathy. TCRdb fed the multiplex PCR reads into MiXCR, producing one record per CDR3 protein. Among 280,000 or so distinct CDR3 sequences listed, less than 30% were seen once. The material sequenced was blood. Receptors were obtained from a man aged 35 to 55 with Graves' hyperthyroidism that later progressed to Graves' ophthalmopathy. The CDR3 runs from the conserved cysteine through the conserved F or W. A D gene is named only where the DNA matches it firmly. Where a row states a size, it is once, few, many or the class of an expanded clone; other rows omit it.

length: 14
D: NA
size: many
J: TRBJ2-6
V: TRBV12-3/TRBV12-4
CDR3: CASSFFSGANVLTF
DNA: TGTGCCAGCAGTTTTTTCTCTGGGGCCAACGTCCTGACTTTC

length: 16
D: TRBD1
size: NA
J: TRBJ1-2
V: TRBV6-2/TRBV6-3
CDR3: CASTTGQGATNYGYTF
DNA: TGTGCCAGCACCACGGGACAGGGGGCTACCAACTATGGCTACACCTTC

length: 12
D: NA
size: many
J: TRBJ1-1
V: TRBV10-3
CDR3: CAISSDGSEAFF
DNA: TGTGCCATCAGTTCGGACGGATCTGAAGCTTTCTTT

length: 12
D: NA
size: many
J: TRBJ2-7
V: TRBV20-1
CDR3: CSANGDSYEQYF
DNA: TGCAGTGCTAACGGGGACTCCTACGAGCAGTACTTC

length: 14
D: NA
size: NA
J: TRBJ1-1
V: TRBV19
CDR3: CASSIDPGSIEAFF
DNA: TGTGCCAGTAGTATAGACCCGGGGAGTATTGAAGCTTTCTTT

length: 17
D: NA
size: once
J: TRBJ1-1
V: TRBV12-3/TRBV12-4
CDR3: CASRLRLGAFPNTEAFF
DNA: TGTGCCAGCAGGCTGCGGTTGGGGGCCTTCCCTAACACTGAAGCTTTCTTT

length: 18
D: NA
size: NA
J: TRBJ1-5
V: TRBV6-2/TRBV6-3
CDR3: CASSYSIPDFYSNQPQHF
DNA: TGTGCCAGCAGTTACTCGATTCCAGATTTCTATAGCAATCAGCCCCAGCATTTT

length: 15
D: TRBD1
size: many
J: TRBJ1-2
V: TRBV6-1
CDR3: CASSATGAPLYGYTF
DNA: TGTGCCAGCAGTGCAACAGGGGCCCCCCTCTATGGCTACACCTTC

length: 15
D: TRBD2
size: many
J: TRBJ2-7
V: TRBV5-1
CDR3: CASSLAPGGDYEQYF
DNA: TGCGCCAGCAGCTTGGCCCCGGGAGGGGACTACGAGCAGTACTTC

length: 14
D: NA
size: many
J: TRBJ2-7
V: TRBV27
CDR3: CASSLSFRADEQYF
DNA: TGTGCCAGCAGTTTATCCTTCAGGGCCGACGAGCAGTACTTC

length: 15
D: TRBD1
size: many
J: TRBJ1-1
V: TRBV7-9
CDR3: CASSLGGQGAREAFF
DNA: TGTGCCAGCAGCTTAGGAGGACAGGGGGCACGGGAAGCTTTCTTT

length: 14
D: NA
size: many
J: TRBJ1-1
V: TRBV30
CDR3: CAWSARRSSTEAFF
DNA: TGTGCCTGGAGCGCTCGGAGGTCCAGCACTGAAGCTTTCTTT

length: 15
D: NA
size: NA
J: TRBJ2-3
V: TRBV10-3
CDR3: CASSESQGRTDTQYF
DNA: TGTGCCAGCAGTGAGTCGCAGGGGAGAACAGATACGCAGTATTTT

length: 15
D: NA
size: few
J: TRBJ1-5
V: TRBV19
CDR3: CASSIDRAGRQPQHF
DNA: TGTGCCAGTAGTATAGATAGGGCAGGGCGACAGCCCCAGCATTTT

length: 15
D: TRBD1
size: once
J: TRBJ1-2
V: TRBV6-2/TRBV6-3
CDR3: CASSPWTGGPYGYTF
DNA: TGTGCCAGCAGCCCTTGGACAGGGGGTCCGTATGGCTACACCTTC

length: 15
D: NA
size: once
J: TRBJ2-5
V: TRBV7-2
CDR3: CASSLAPQDTETQYF
DNA: TGTGCCAGCAGCTTAGCCCCCCAGGACACAGAGACCCAGTACTTC

length: 11
D: NA
size: many
J: TRBJ2-5
V: TRBV20-1
CDR3: CSATIRGTQYF
DNA: TGCAGTGCTACAATCAGGGGAACCCAGTACTTC

length: 12
D: NA
size: NA
J: TRBJ1-1
V: TRBV5-1
CDR3: CASSTQEAGAFF
DNA: TGCGCCAGCAGCACTCAGGAGGCTGGAGCTTTCTTT

length: 13
D: NA
size: many
J: TRBJ1-1
V: TRBV7-2
CDR3: CASSLGVSTEAFF
DNA: TGTGCCAGCAGCTTGGGCGTGAGCACTGAAGCTTTCTTT

length: 17
D: TRBD1
size: many
J: TRBJ2-4
V: TRBV27
CDR3: CASSPLDRGRAKNIQYF
DNA: TGTGCCAGCAGCCCTCTCGACAGGGGGAGGGCCAAAAACATTCAGTACTTC

length: 15
D: NA
size: many
J: TRBJ1-5
V: TRBV29-1
CDR3: CSVEEVTGFNQPQHF
DNA: TGCAGCGTTGAAGAGGTGACAGGTTTTAATCAGCCCCAGCATTTT

length: 15
D: TRBD1
size: many
J: TRBJ2-7
V: TRBV20-1
CDR3: CSARAGDRSLGEQYF
DNA: TGCAGTGCTAGAGCTGGGGACAGGTCCTTAGGGGAGCAGTACTTC

length: 15
D: TRBD1
size: many
J: TRBJ2-5
V: TRBV24-1
CDR3: CATSDLGQGAETQYF
DNA: TGTGCCACCAGTGATTTGGGACAGGGGGCTGAGACCCAGTACTTC

length: 17
D: NA
size: many
J: TRBJ2-2
V: TRBV15
CDR3: CATSRGPRDTHTGELFF
DNA: TGTGCCACCAGCAGAGGCCCCCGGGACACCCACACCGGGGAGCTGTTTTTT

length: 17
D: TRBD1
size: many
J: TRBJ2-2
V: TRBV29-1
CDR3: CSATRPDRERGTGELFF
DNA: TGCAGCGCCACACGACCGGACAGGGAAAGGGGCACCGGGGAGCTGTTTTTT

length: 14
D: NA
size: few
J: TRBJ2-7
V: TRBV6-1
CDR3: CASTPSSVGHEQYF
DNA: TGTGCCAGCACCCCCTCCTCAGTCGGGCACGAGCAGTACTTC

length: 15
D: NA
size: many
J: TRBJ2-7
V: TRBV28
CDR3: CASNSPSSATYEQYF
DNA: TGTGCCAGCAACTCGCCCTCTAGCGCAACCTACGAGCAGTACTTC

length: 16
D: NA
size: many
J: TRBJ2-2
V: TRBV20-1
CDR3: CSARVLEQGETGELFF
DNA: TGCAGTGCTAGAGTTTTAGAACAGGGCGAGACCGGGGAGCTGTTTTTT

length: 14
D: NA
size: many
J: TRBJ2-7
V: TRBV30
CDR3: CAWRTLSSSYEQYF
DNA: TGTGCCTGGAGGACCCTCTCCTCCTCCTACGAGCAGTACTTC

length: 13
D: NA
size: many
J: TRBJ1-1
V: TRBV6-2/TRBV6-3
CDR3: CASSYRDGTEAFF
DNA: TGTGCCAGCAGTTACAGGGATGGCACTGAAGCTTTCTTT

length: 15
D: NA
size: many
J: TRBJ1-5
V: TRBV6-5
CDR3: CASDVGGYSNQPQHF
DNA: TGTGCCAGCGATGTAGGGGGGTATAGCAATCAGCCCCAGCATTTT

length: 16
D: NA
size: NA
J: TRBJ2-7
V: TRBV15
CDR3: CATSRGSGVDSYEQYF
DNA: TGTGCCACCAGCAGAGGTTCGGGAGTGGATTCCTACGAGCAGTACTTC

length: 13
D: NA
size: many
J: TRBJ2-7
V: TRBV11-2
CDR3: CASVQPGAREQYF
DNA: TGTGCCAGCGTACAGCCGGGAGCTCGGGAGCAGTACTTC